The 7 T cell receptor beta chains below come from one sample, sequenced in a study of blood T cell repertoires in COVID-19. This table comes from immunoSEQ multiplex PCR, and its TCRdb copy is limited to in-frame clones, with some not included. This repertoire shows some 420,000 clones, roughly nine tenths found once; its top ten account for 0.9% to 1.2%. Sequenced material: PBMCs or T cells enriched from blood (not recorded which). These TCRs come from a man younger than 40 who had recovered from COVID-19.

The rearrangement joins TRBV5-4 to TRBJ1-4; tentative D call: TRBD1 (5 bases). This CDR3 region has 15 residues. Germline lookup yields CDR1 SGHNT and CDR2 YYREEE (reference sequence). V was clipped by 0 bases and J by 4 bases, with 10 bases between them. CDR3 region: CASSLGGGGNEKLFF. The CDR3 DNA is TGTGCCAGCAGCTTGGGTGGGGGGGGTAATGAAAAACTGTTTTTT.

This clone showed up just once. The CDR3 loop is CASKYMTGSEAFF. The CDR3 DNA is TGTGCCAGCAAGTACATGACAGGGTCTGAAGCTTTCTTT. The gene calls are TRBV5-5 and TRBJ1-1; 7 bases map to TRBD1. Germline assignment: CDR1 SGHKS and CDR2 YYEKEE (reference sequence). J was trimmed by 6 bases and V by 6 bases; bases with no gene match: 8. CDR3 length equals 13 residues. The full variable domain, in which reference TRBV5-5 and TRBJ1-1 provide the parts outside the CDR3, is DAGVTQSPTHLIKTRGQQVTLRCSPISGHKSVSWYQQVLGQGPQFIFQYYEKEERGRGNFPDRFSARQFPNYSSELNVNALLLGDSALYLCASKYMTGSEAFFGQGTRLTVV.

This chain links TRBV2 with TRBJ2-3; the D is unclear. This CDR3 region has 15 residues. V lost 2 bases, J lost 0 bases, and 9 bases lay in between. Germline assignment: CDR1 SNHLY and CDR2 FYNNEI. CDR3 in amino acids: CASSEMAVSTDTQYF. CDR3 nucleotides: TGTGCCAGCAGTGAAATGGCGGTGAGCACAGATACGCAGTATTTT.

This rearrangement joins TRBV19 to TRBJ2-2; D remains ambiguous. Germline-derived CDR1 and CDR2 are LNHDA and SQIVND (reference sequence). Trimming stripped 6 bases from V and 0 bases from J, with 14 bases between. CDR3 length: 16 amino acids. CDR3 coding DNA: TGTGCCAGTAGCCTAGGAGTCAACACGAACACCGGGGAGCTGTTTTTT. Its translation: CASSLGVNTNTGELFF.

The chain joins TRBV18 to TRBJ2-1; TRBD2 matches 7 bases. This CDR3 has 16 amino acids. Germline values: CDR1 KGHSH, CDR2 LQKENI. The ends lost 2 bases at V and 6 bases at J; junction bases unmatched: 10. The CDR3 here is CASSPYTGGLANEQFF. The CDR3 region has the DNA TGTGCCAGCTCACCATACACGGGAGGCCTCGCCAATGAGCAGTTCTTC.

J is TRBJ1-1 and V is TRBV6-5; 7 nucleotides match TRBD1. CDR1 is MNHEY and CDR2 is SVGAGI in the germline V gene. CDR3 length: 14 residues. V was clipped by 6 bases and J by 6 bases; unmatched bases: 10. The CDR3 is CASSRDSLGAEAFF. The CDR3 DNA is TGTGCCAGCAGCCGGGACAGCCTCGGGGCTGAAGCTTTCTTT.

V gene TRBV5-3 combines with J gene TRBJ2-7, with TRBD1 identical over 8 bases. TRBV5-3 is placed among ORFs of uncertain function. This CDR3 is built from 17 residues. The trim removed 0 bases at V and 4 bases at J, leaving 12 bases unmatched. CDR3 sequence (DNA): TGTGCCAGAAGCTTGGCCACGACAGGGGAACTTCATTACGAGCAGTACTTC. Translation gives CARSLATTGELHYEQYF.